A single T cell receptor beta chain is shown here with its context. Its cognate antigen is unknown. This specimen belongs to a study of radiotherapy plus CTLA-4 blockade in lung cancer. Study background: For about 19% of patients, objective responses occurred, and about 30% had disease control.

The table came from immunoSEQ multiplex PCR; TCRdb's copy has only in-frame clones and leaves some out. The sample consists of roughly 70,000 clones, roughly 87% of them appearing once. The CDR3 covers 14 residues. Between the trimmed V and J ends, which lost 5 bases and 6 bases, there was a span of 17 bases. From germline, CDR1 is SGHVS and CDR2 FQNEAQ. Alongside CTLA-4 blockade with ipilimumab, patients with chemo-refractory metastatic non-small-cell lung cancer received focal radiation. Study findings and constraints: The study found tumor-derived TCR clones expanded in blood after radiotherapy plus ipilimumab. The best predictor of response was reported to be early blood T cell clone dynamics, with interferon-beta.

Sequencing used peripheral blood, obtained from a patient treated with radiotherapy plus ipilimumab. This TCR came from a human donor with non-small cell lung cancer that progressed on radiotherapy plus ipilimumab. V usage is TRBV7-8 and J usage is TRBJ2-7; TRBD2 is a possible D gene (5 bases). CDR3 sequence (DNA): TGTGCCAGCAGCATCCATCGGGGTCGAGGCGAGCAGTACTTC. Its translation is CASSIHRGRGEQYF.